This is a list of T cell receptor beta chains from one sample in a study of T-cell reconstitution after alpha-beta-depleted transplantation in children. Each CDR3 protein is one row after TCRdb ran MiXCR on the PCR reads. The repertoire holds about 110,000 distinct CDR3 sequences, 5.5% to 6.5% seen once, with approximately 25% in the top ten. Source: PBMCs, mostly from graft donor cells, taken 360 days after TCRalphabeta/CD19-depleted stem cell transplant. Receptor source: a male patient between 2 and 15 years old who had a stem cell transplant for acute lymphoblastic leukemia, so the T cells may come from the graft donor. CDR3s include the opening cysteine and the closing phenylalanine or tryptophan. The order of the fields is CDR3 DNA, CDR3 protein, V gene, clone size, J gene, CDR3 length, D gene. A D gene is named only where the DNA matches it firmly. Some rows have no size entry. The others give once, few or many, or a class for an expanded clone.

DNA: TGTGCCAGCAGCTTACGATCGGAGGGGGAGCAGTTCTTC
CDR3: CASSLRSEGEQFF
V: TRBV7-9
size: many
J: TRBJ2-1
length: 13
D: NA

DNA: TGTGCCAGCTCCGAGGGAGGGGGGACTGAAGCTTTCTTT
CDR3: CASSEGGGTEAFF
V: TRBV9
size: many
J: TRBJ1-1
length: 13
D: NA

DNA: TGTGCCAGCACCCCAGGGATAGCGGGAGGAGGGCCTTTGGCCAAAAACATTCAGTACTTC
CDR3: CASTPGIAGGGPLAKNIQYF
V: TRBV28
size: NA
J: TRBJ2-4
length: 20
D: TRBD2

DNA: TGTGCCAGCAGTTCCAGACCGCGGGAGGCGCAGTACTTC
CDR3: CASSSRPREAQYF
V: TRBV27
size: many
J: TRBJ2-7
length: 13
D: TRBD2

DNA: TGTGCCAGCAGCTTAGTGGCAGGGAGGACCGGGGAGCTGTTTTTT
CDR3: CASSLVAGRTGELFF
V: TRBV7-6
size: few
J: TRBJ2-2
length: 15
D: NA

DNA: TGTGCCAGCAGCCGTTACTCTGGGGCCAACGTCCTGACTTTC
CDR3: CASSRYSGANVLTF
V: TRBV12-3/TRBV12-4
size: many
J: TRBJ2-6
length: 14
D: NA

DNA: TGTGCCAGCAGTAGAGCCTCAGGGGGCGTTACGCAGTATTTT
CDR3: CASSRASGGVTQYF
V: TRBV6-1
size: many
J: TRBJ2-3
length: 14
D: TRBD1

DNA: TGTGCCGGAAAAGCCCGGGAGACAAATTACGAGCAGTACTTC
CDR3: CAGKARETNYEQYF
V: TRBV21-1
size: NA
J: TRBJ2-7
length: 14
D: NA

DNA: TGTGCCAGCAGCCCTGACAGGGAGCTACAAGAGACCCAGTACTTC
CDR3: CASSPDRELQETQYF
V: TRBV5-6
size: NA
J: TRBJ2-5
length: 15
D: TRBD1

DNA: TGCGCCAGCAACCCCCTATACCCCTTCTCCTACAATGAGCAGTTCTTC
CDR3: CASNPLYPFSYNEQFF
V: TRBV5-1
size: NA
J: TRBJ2-1
length: 16
D: NA

DNA: TGTGCCAGCAGTGAGACTAGCGAAGGCACCGGGGAGCTGTTTTTT
CDR3: CASSETSEGTGELFF
V: TRBV25-1
size: NA
J: TRBJ2-2
length: 15
D: TRBD2

DNA: TGTGCCAGCGCTGCGGGAAAGACCCAGTACTTC
CDR3: CASAAGKTQYF
V: TRBV5-5
size: NA
J: TRBJ2-5
length: 11
D: NA

DNA: TGCAGCGTTGAAGATCTATGGGACAGGGGTGCGAAAAGGTACGAGCAGTACTTC
CDR3: CSVEDLWDRGAKRYEQYF
V: TRBV29-1
size: many
J: TRBJ2-7
length: 18
D: TRBD1

DNA: TGCAGCGTTATACCGGGACTAGGGGTTAACACCGGGGAGCTGTTTTTT
CDR3: CSVIPGLGVNTGELFF
V: TRBV29-1
size: many
J: TRBJ2-2
length: 16
D: TRBD2

DNA: TGTGCCAGCAGTTTCTACGCCAGAGCAAATGGCTACACCTTC
CDR3: CASSFYARANGYTF
V: TRBV28
size: many
J: TRBJ1-2
length: 14
D: NA

DNA: TGTGCCAGCAGCCGACGAGGAACAACTGAAGCTTTCTTT
CDR3: CASSRRGTTEAFF
V: TRBV7-2
size: NA
J: TRBJ1-1
length: 13
D: NA

DNA: TGTGCCAGCAGGGGGACAGGGACTACCGGGGAGCTGTTTTTT
CDR3: CASRGTGTTGELFF
V: TRBV12-3/TRBV12-4
size: many
J: TRBJ2-2
length: 14
D: TRBD1

DNA: TGTGCCAGCAGCTTCAGGAGGACGGATTCCTACGAGCAGTACTTC
CDR3: CASSFRRTDSYEQYF
V: TRBV11-2
size: few
J: TRBJ2-7
length: 15
D: NA

DNA: TGTGCCAGCAGTTTATCCCGGGGCGATCAGCCCCAGCATTTT
CDR3: CASSLSRGDQPQHF
V: TRBV27
size: many
J: TRBJ1-5
length: 14
D: NA

DNA: TGTGCCAGCAGTGTGCCGGGACAGGCAAGGATCGGGGAGCTGTTTTTT
CDR3: CASSVPGQARIGELFF
V: TRBV12-3/TRBV12-4
size: many
J: TRBJ2-2
length: 16
D: TRBD1

DNA: TGCAGCGGGCTAGCGGGGGGCTACAATGAGCAGTTCTTC
CDR3: CSGLAGGYNEQFF
V: TRBV29-1
size: many
J: TRBJ2-1
length: 13
D: TRBD2

DNA: TGTGCCAGCAGACCCCGACTAGCGGGACTCCAAGAGACCCAGTACTTC
CDR3: CASRPRLAGLQETQYF
V: TRBV27
size: many
J: TRBJ2-5
length: 16
D: TRBD2

DNA: TGTGCCATTGGATATAGCAATCAGCCCCAGCATTTT
CDR3: CAIGYSNQPQHF
V: TRBV10-3
size: NA
J: TRBJ1-5
length: 12
D: NA

DNA: TGTGCCAGCAGTCCTGCCCGGGAGGGTTTAGCCAAAAACATTCAGTACTTC
CDR3: CASSPAREGLAKNIQYF
V: TRBV28
size: many
J: TRBJ2-4
length: 17
D: TRBD2

DNA: TGTGCCAGCAGCCTGGACGGCCTGGACATTCAGTACTTC
CDR3: CASSLDGLDIQYF
V: TRBV7-2
size: many
J: TRBJ2-4
length: 13
D: NA

DNA: TGTGCCAGCAGCCCCCACAGGTTAGAGCGAGATACGCAGTATTTT
CDR3: CASSPHRLERDTQYF
V: TRBV9
size: many
J: TRBJ2-3
length: 15
D: NA

DNA: TGCGCCAGCAGTGGTGGCCGTAGCGAGCAGTACTTC
CDR3: CASSGGRSEQYF
V: TRBV10-2
size: many
J: TRBJ2-7
length: 12
D: NA

DNA: TGTGCCAGCAGCTTAGGGATGGGAGAAAACATTCAGTACTTC
CDR3: CASSLGMGENIQYF
V: TRBV11-2
size: few
J: TRBJ2-4
length: 14
D: NA

DNA: TGTGCCAGCAGCAACGACAGGGTTGAGACCCAGTACTTC
CDR3: CASSNDRVETQYF
V: TRBV7-2
size: NA
J: TRBJ2-5
length: 13
D: TRBD1

DNA: TGTGCCAGCAGATCCAGGGATAGGCCTGAAGCTTTCTTT
CDR3: CASRSRDRPEAFF
V: TRBV6-1
size: NA
J: TRBJ1-1
length: 13
D: NA

DNA: TGTGCCAGCAGCCAAGGGACTAGAGCCTACGAGCAGTACTTC
CDR3: CASSQGTRAYEQYF
V: TRBV3-1
size: many
J: TRBJ2-7
length: 14
D: TRBD2

DNA: TGTGCCAGCAGCTTGGGACAGATACTAGCCAAAAACATTCAGTACTTC
CDR3: CASSLGQILAKNIQYF
V: TRBV11-2
size: NA
J: TRBJ2-4
length: 16
D: TRBD1

DNA: TGTGCCAGCAGCCTCGGGGTCCCGAACACCGGGGAGCTGTTTTTT
CDR3: CASSLGVPNTGELFF
V: TRBV7-2
size: many
J: TRBJ2-2
length: 15
D: NA

DNA: TGTGCCAGCAGCGCCGGACAGGGAATGGGAGCTTTCTTT
CDR3: CASSAGQGMGAFF
V: TRBV5-6
size: many
J: TRBJ1-1
length: 13
D: TRBD1

DNA: TGTGCCAGCATCGGGGCCACGGGGCCCCAGCATTTT
CDR3: CASIGATGPQHF
V: TRBV6-4
size: few
J: TRBJ1-5
length: 12
D: NA

DNA: TGTGCCAGCTCACCACGCAGGAATCTCGGGGAGCTGTTTTTT
CDR3: CASSPRRNLGELFF
V: TRBV18
size: few
J: TRBJ2-2
length: 14
D: NA

DNA: TGTGCCAATAGAAGGGGGACAGAAGCTTTCTTT
CDR3: CANRRGTEAFF
V: TRBV12-3/TRBV12-4
size: many
J: TRBJ1-1
length: 11
D: NA

DNA: TGTGCCAGCAGTAGGGGACTAGCGAGCTCCTACGAGCAGTACTTC
CDR3: CASSRGLASSYEQYF
V: TRBV6-4
size: many
J: TRBJ2-7
length: 15
D: TRBD2

DNA: TGCGCCAGCAGCCAAGAGGGAGCGTGGAGGGACAATGAGCAGTTCTTC
CDR3: CASSQEGAWRDNEQFF
V: TRBV4-3
size: many
J: TRBJ2-1
length: 16
D: NA

DNA: TGTGCCAGCAGTTACGGGTTCAATGAGCAGTTCTTC
CDR3: CASSYGFNEQFF
V: TRBV6-2/TRBV6-3
size: many
J: TRBJ2-1
length: 12
D: NA

DNA: TGTGCCAGCAGCCTCGGGACTAGCGCGGGGAGCGAGCAGTACTTC
CDR3: CASSLGTSAGSEQYF
V: TRBV9
size: many
J: TRBJ2-7
length: 15
D: TRBD2

DNA: TGCGCCAGCAGCCAAGGCACCGGGACCCAGTACTTC
CDR3: CASSQGTGTQYF
V: TRBV4-3
size: many
J: TRBJ2-5
length: 12
D: NA

DNA: TGTGCCAGCAGTTTATCCAGCAGGGGGCTTGGCGAGCAGTACTTC
CDR3: CASSLSSRGLGEQYF
V: TRBV27
size: many
J: TRBJ2-7
length: 15
D: TRBD1

DNA: TGTGCCAGCAGTGACGGGGGACAGCCCCAGCATTTT
CDR3: CASSDGGQPQHF
V: TRBV6-1
size: many
J: TRBJ1-5
length: 12
D: NA

DNA: TGCAGCGTTTTCGGGACATCAACCGGGGAGCTGTTTTTT
CDR3: CSVFGTSTGELFF
V: TRBV29-1
size: many
J: TRBJ2-2
length: 13
D: NA

DNA: TGTGCCAGCAGTCCCTACAGGGTTTGGTCGAACGAGCAGTACTTC
CDR3: CASSPYRVWSNEQYF
V: TRBV27
size: many
J: TRBJ2-7
length: 15
D: NA

DNA: TGTGCAACCCCCTCAGGACTAGCGGGAGGCTACAATGAGCAGTTCTTC
CDR3: CATPSGLAGGYNEQFF
V: TRBV10-3
size: few
J: TRBJ2-1
length: 16
D: TRBD2

DNA: TGTGCCAGCAGCTCAGACAATTACGAGCAGTACTTC
CDR3: CASSSDNYEQYF
V: TRBV5-5
size: many
J: TRBJ2-7
length: 12
D: NA